The present entry profiles one T cell receptor beta chain with its context. The table lists this clone with a few counts. No cognate antigen has been identified for it. It has no much larger one-base neighbor in the sample; base qualities were not kept. TRB sequencing used genomic DNA with the immunoSEQ assay at survey resolution or the hsTCRB kit. Per the authors' processing: The immunoSEQ software was used for initial read processing, and the LymphoSeq R package was used for repertoire analyses. Clonality was computed as 1 minus normalized Shannon entropy, and a Gini coefficient was also calculated for each TRB dataset. Phenotypes of unsorted samples were inferred by mapping TRB sequences from sorted subsets of the recipient or donor onto unsorted samples of the same recipient. The table comes from immuneACCESS by way of TCRdb, which keeps in-frame sequences with V and J called. Part of the clones is missing from these tables; in studies checked, under half for an unresolved V gene and the rest for unknown reasons. V, J and clone size were drawn from that table, and D and trimming were deduced from the DNA. Here the sample lists about 5,700 clones, none seen once only. The ten most abundant clones make up roughly 26% of the sample.

Explained via the paper, the treatment or condition label denotes: high-dose cyclophosphamide on days +3 and +4 as single-agent GVHD prophylaxis. Patients in the PTCy group got busulfan and fludarabine conditioning, a marrow graft from a related or unrelated donor, and cyclophosphamide on days +3 and +4. The PTCy-treated patients were enrolled in a prospective multi-institutional clinical trial. Peripheral blood and bone marrow mononuclear cells were isolated by Ficoll-Hypaque density centrifugation and were cryopreserved. The sample originates from a study of T cells after posttransplantation cyclophosphamide (TCRdb year 2016). About the full investigation: The study tracked T cell repertoire reconstitution by TRB sequencing after myeloablative bone marrow transplantation using posttransplantation cyclophosphamide as GVHD prophylaxis. Antigen receptor sequencing covered samples from approximately 38 PTCy-treated patients and 16 of their related bone marrow donors. Blood from all 35 or so PTCy patients who had 1-year posttransplant specimens underwent TRB sequencing. TRB sequencing was also done on up to about 3 additional blood samples from 2 to 5.2 years after transplant in 3 patients, and on pretransplant blood from 4 patients. Because TRA and TRB clonality correlated tightly in under 10 samples, later TCR analyses were limited to TRB. Public TRB sequences were checked against a database of over 3,000 sequences associated with responses to pathogens, tumor antigens, self-antigens and alloantigens. Overall study results and their limits: Across 45 patients, recipient CMV seropositivity and CMV reactivation were highly associated with TRB clonality; PTCy diversity was similar to CNI/methotrexate controls. The TRB repertoires of T cells infiltrating skin or the GI tract showed only limited overlap with the TRB repertoires found in blood. Donor-recipient similarity was low at 1-2 months but rose over the first year, and later blood repertoires were often dominated by donor CD8+ memory clones.

Including cysteine and phenylalanine, the CDR3 has 15 amino acids. The kept DNA is CDR3 alone, 45 bases in frame from the first base. V was cut back by 3 bases and J by 4 bases, leaving a gap of 13 bases between them. The germline V gene gives CDR1 as KGHSY and CDR2 as FQNENV. The material was PBMCs, obtained after allogeneic stem cell transplant with posttransplant cyclophosphamide. The rearranged segments are TRBV16 and TRBJ1-5; matching of 5 bases hints at TRBD1 as the D gene. The receptor was isolated from a male patient aged 60-69 years who received an allogeneic stem cell transplant from a related donor, was CMV-positive, and had no GVHD. Some T cells may originate with the graft donor following a transplant. The bases read TGTGCCAGCAGCCAGCCGGACACCGGTAATCAGCCCCAGCATTTT. The resulting protein is CASSQPDTGNQPQHF.